This TCR beta chain derives from a study of T cell responses to AZD1222 COVID-19 vaccine. Study outcomes and limitations: Unmutated variant regions are reportedly the target of nearly half of TCRs that are spike-specific. Along spike, vaccine-associated CD4 TCRs were found throughout, with dominance at 160-218 and 743-854.

The CDR3 is 11 residues long. Trimming pared 3 bases from V and 12 bases from J, leaving 9 bases between. On this clone: Its antigen is not known.

Assay: immunoSEQ multiplex PCR; the TCRdb copy retains only in-frame clones and omits some. Of 120,000 to 150,000 clones listed, around 90% are singletons. The receptor was derived from an adult who received the AZD1222 COVID-19 vaccine. Source: peripheral blood, taken 28 days after the second AZD1222 dose. The chain employs TRBV12-3 or TRBV12-4 and TRBJ2-1, with D perhaps assigned TRBD1 or TRBD2 (5 bases each). The chain's CDR3 is CASSFGGTQFF. CDR3 nucleotide sequence: TGTGCCAGCAGTTTTGGGGGAACGCAGTTCTTC.